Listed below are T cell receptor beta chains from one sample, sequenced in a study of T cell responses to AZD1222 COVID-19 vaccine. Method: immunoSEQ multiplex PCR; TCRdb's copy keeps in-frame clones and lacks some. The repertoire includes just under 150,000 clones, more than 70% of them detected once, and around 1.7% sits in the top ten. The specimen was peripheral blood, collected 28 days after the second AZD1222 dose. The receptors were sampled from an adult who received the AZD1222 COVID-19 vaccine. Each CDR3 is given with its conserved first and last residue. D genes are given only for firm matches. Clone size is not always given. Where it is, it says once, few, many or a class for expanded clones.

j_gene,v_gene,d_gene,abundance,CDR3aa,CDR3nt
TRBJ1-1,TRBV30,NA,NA,CASSPGGTTEAFF,TGTGCCTCATCCCCGGGGGGGACCACTGAAGCTTTCTTT
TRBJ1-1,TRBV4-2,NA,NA,CASSSLTGRNTEAFF,TGTGCCAGCAGCTCGTTGACAGGTCGGAACACTGAAGCTTTCTTT
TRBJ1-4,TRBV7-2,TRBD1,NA,CASSYGQGAKLFF,TGTGCCAGCAGCTATGGACAGGGGGCAAAACTGTTTTTT
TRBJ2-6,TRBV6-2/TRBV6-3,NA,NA,CASSYGQSGANVLTF,TGTGCCAGCAGTTACGGTCAAAGCGGGGCCAACGTCCTGACTTTC
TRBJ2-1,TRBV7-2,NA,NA,CASSLAPLANPPYNEQFF,TGTGCCAGCAGCTTAGCTCCACTAGCCAACCCCCCCTACAATGAGCAGTTCTTC
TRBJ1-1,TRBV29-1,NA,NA,CSVEDESFTEAFF,TGCAGCGTTGAAGATGAATCCTTCACTGAAGCTTTCTTT
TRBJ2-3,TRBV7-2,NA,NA,CASSLELLSTDTQYF,TGTGCCAGCAGCTTAGAGTTACTCAGCACAGATACGCAGTATTTT
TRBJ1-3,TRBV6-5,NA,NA,CASSSSGVSGNTIYF,TGTGCCAGCAGCTCGTCAGGAGTCTCTGGAAACACCATATATTTT
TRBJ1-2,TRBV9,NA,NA,CASSVDGNGANYGYTF,TGTGCCAGCAGCGTAGACGGGAATGGGGCTAACTATGGCTACACCTTC
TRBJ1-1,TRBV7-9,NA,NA,CASSLVEGGMSDTEAFF,TGTGCCAGCAGCTTAGTGGAGGGGGGGATGTCGGACACTGAAGCTTTCTTT
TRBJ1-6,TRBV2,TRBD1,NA,CASRHRTGGSNSPLHF,TGTGCCAGCAGACACCGGACAGGGGGCAGTAATTCACCCCTCCACTTT
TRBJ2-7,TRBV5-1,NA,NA,CASSFTSGTASLSYEQYF,TGCGCCAGCAGCTTTACGTCCGGGACGGCCTCCCTCTCCTACGAGCAGTACTTC
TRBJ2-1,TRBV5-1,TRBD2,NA,CASSLGASGNYNEQFF,TGCGCCAGCAGCTTGGGGGCTAGCGGGAACTACAATGAGCAGTTCTTC
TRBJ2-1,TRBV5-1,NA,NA,CASSLAADSREHYEQFF,TGCGCCAGCAGCTTGGCCGCTGACTCCCGGGAGCACTATGAGCAGTTCTTC
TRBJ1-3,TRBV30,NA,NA,CAWSVGFGNTIYF,TGTGCCTGGAGTGTGGGTTTTGGAAACACCATATATTTT
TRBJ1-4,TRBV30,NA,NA,CAWSVFRLPDEKLFF,TGTGCCTGGAGTGTATTCAGGCTGCCGGACGAAAAACTGTTTTTT
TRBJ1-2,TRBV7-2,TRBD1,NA,CASNSGQGNYGYTF,TGTGCCAGCAACTCTGGACAGGGGAACTATGGCTACACCTTC
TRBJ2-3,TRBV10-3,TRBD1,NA,CAIGSGTGKSDTQYF,TGTGCCATCGGATCCGGGACAGGGAAATCAGATACGCAGTATTTT
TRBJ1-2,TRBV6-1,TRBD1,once,CASSENTGQGSDGYTF,TGTGCCAGCAGTGAGAATACGGGACAGGGGTCGGATGGCTACACCTTC
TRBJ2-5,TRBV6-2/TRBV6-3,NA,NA,CASSSQGGVQETQYF,TGTGCCAGCAGTTCGCAGGGGGGAGTCCAAGAGACCCAGTACTTC
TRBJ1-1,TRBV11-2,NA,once,CASSLSNARNTEAFF,TGTGCCAGCAGCTTATCTAACGCCAGAAACACTGAAGCTTTCTTT
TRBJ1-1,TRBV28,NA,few,CASSQAGLGVNTEAFF,TGTGCCAGCAGTCAAGCAGGGCTGGGGGTGAACACTGAAGCTTTCTTT
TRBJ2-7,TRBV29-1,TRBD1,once,CSVVPGQGTSYEQYF,TGCAGCGTTGTCCCGGGACAGGGGACCTCCTACGAGCAGTACTTC
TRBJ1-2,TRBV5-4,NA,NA,CATSHDRLNYGYTF,TGTGCCACCAGCCACGACCGCCTTAACTATGGCTACACCTTC
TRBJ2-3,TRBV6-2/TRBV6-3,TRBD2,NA,CASSRSGTSGPDTQYF,TGTGCCAGCAGCCGCTCCGGGACTAGCGGTCCAGATACGCAGTATTTT
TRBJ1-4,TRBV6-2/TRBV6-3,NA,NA,CASSYTGMEKLFF,TGTGCCAGCAGTTACACCGGGATGGAAAAACTGTTTTTT
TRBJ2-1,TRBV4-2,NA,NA,CASSQKGYSYNEQFF,TGTGCCAGCAGCCAAAAAGGATACTCCTACAATGAGCAGTTCTTC
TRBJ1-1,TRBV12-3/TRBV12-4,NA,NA,CASRGGGYTEAFF,TGTGCCAGCAGGGGAGGGGGATACACTGAAGCTTTCTTT